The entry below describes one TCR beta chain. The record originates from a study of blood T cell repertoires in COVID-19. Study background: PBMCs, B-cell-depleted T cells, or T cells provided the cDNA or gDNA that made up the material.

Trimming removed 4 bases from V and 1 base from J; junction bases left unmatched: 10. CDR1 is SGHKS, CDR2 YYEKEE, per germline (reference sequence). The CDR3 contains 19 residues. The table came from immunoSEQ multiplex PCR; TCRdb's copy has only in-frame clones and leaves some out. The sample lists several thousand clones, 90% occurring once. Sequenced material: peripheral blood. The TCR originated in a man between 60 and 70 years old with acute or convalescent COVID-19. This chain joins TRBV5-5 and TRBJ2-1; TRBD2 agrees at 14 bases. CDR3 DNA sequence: TGTGCCAGCAGCGGCGGAGGGACTAGCGGGAGTGTGTCCTACAATGAGCAGTTCTTC. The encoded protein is CASSGGGTSGSVSYNEQFF. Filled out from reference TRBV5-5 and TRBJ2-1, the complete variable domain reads DAGVTQSPTHLIKTRGQQVTLRCSPISGHKSVSWYQQVLGQGPQFIFQYYEKEERGRGNFPDRFSARQFPNYSSELNVNALLLGDSALYLCASSGGGTSGSVSYNEQFFGPGTRLTVL.